This is a list of T cell receptor beta chains from one sample in a study of T and B cells in COVID-19 patients. TCRdb ran MiXCR on the multiplex PCR reads and lists one entry per CDR3 protein. The table includes about 15,000 distinct CDR3 sequences, about 31% detected once. Sequencing input: blood. Every receptor here comes from a human donor who had recovered from COVID-19. Each CDR3 is given with its conserved first and last residue. D genes are given only for firm matches. Clone size is not always given. Where it is, it says once, few, many or a class for expanded clones.

>TRBD1|TRBJ2-1|TRBV12-3/TRBV12-4|medium-sized|16
CASSSTGQGYDNEQFF
TGTGCCAGCAGTTCGACCGGACAGGGGTATGACAATGAGCAGTTCTTC
>.|TRBJ1-6|TRBV19|.|13
CASRRQNQSPLHW
TGTGCCAGTAGGAGACAGAACCAGTCACCCCTCCACTGG
>TRBD1|TRBJ1-1|TRBV19|.|13
CASSSRTGTEAFF
TGTGCCAGTAGTTCCCGGACAGGGACTGAAGCTTTCTTT
>.|TRBJ1-1|TRBV24-1|.|13
CATSDTLNTEAFF
TGTGCCACCAGTGACACCCTGAACACTGAAGCTTTCTTT
>.|TRBJ1-2|TRBV5-6|.|15
CASSLPGQTIYGYTF
TGTGCCAGCAGCTTGCCCGGACAGACCATCTATGGCTACACCTTC
>.|TRBJ2-7|TRBV5-1|few|16
CASSLEPEILTYEQYF
TGCGCCAGCAGCTTGGAACCGGAAATTCTAACCTACGAGCAGTACTTC
>.|TRBJ2-7|TRBV5-6|few|14
CASSLGTLFYEQYF
TGTGCCAGCAGCCTCGGGACACTCTTCTACGAGCAGTACTTC
>TRBD2|TRBJ2-7|TRBV4-3|.|15
CASSPAAGVSYEQYF
TGCGCCAGCAGCCCCGCAGCGGGAGTTTCCTACGAGCAGTACTTC
>.|TRBJ1-2|TRBV30|.|12
CAWGKEEYGYTF
TGTGCCTGGGGAAAGGAGGAATATGGCTACACCTTC
>.|TRBJ2-7|TRBV12-3/TRBV12-4|few|14
CASSLWSGNYEQYF
TGTGCCAGCAGTTTATGGTCAGGGAACTACGAGCAGTACTTC
>TRBD1|TRBJ1-5|TRBV6-1|few|14
CASSGQGVYQPQHF
TGTGCCAGCAGTGGACAGGGGGTTTACCAGCCCCAGCATTTT
>.|TRBJ1-4|TRBV11-1|few|13
CASSFGQYEKLFF
TGTGCCAGCAGCTTTGGTCAGTACGAAAAACTGTTTTTT
>.|TRBJ1-1|TRBV7-2|.|12
CASSWVNTEAFF
TGTGCCAGCAGCTGGGTGAACACTGAAGCTTTCTTT
>.|TRBJ2-5|TRBV19|medium-sized|13
CASSRSGRETQYF
TGTGCCAGTAGTCGGTCGGGGAGAGAGACCCAGTACTTC
>TRBD1|TRBJ1-2|TRBV29-1|few|14
CSTRPGTENYGYTF
TGCAGCACCCGTCCCGGGACAGAGAACTATGGCTACACCTTC
>.|TRBJ2-1|TRBV29-1|medium-sized|10
CSVLSNEQFF
TGCAGCGTTTTAAGCAATGAGCAGTTCTTC
>.|TRBJ1-4|TRBV27|few|13
CASWGRVNEKLFF
TGTGCCAGCTGGGGACGGGTTAATGAAAAACTGTTTTTT
>.|TRBJ1-5|TRBV6-4|.|16
CASSPPLFGRHQPQHF
TGTGCCAGCAGTCCCCCTTTGTTCGGCAGGCATCAGCCCCAGCATTTT
>TRBD1|TRBJ2-7|TRBV19|.|15
CASSIRSGQGVVRYF
TGTGCCAGTAGTATACGTTCCGGACAGGGGGTTGTAAGGTACTTC
>.|TRBJ2-3|TRBV4-3|.|13
CASSNFGTDTQYF
TGCGCCAGCAGCAACTTCGGCACAGATACGCAGTATTTT
>.|TRBJ1-1|TRBV6-2/TRBV6-3|.|14
CASSAGPVNTEAFF
TGTGCCAGCAGTGCGGGACCGGTGAACACTGAAGCTTTCTTT
>TRBD2|TRBJ2-3|TRBV18|.|18
CASSPPVRASGNTDTQYF
TGTGCCAGCTCACCACCGGTAAGGGCTAGCGGAAACACAGATACGCAGTATTTT
>.|TRBJ2-7|TRBV18|few|15
CASSPPQMGDREQYF
TGTGCCAGCTCACCACCTCAGATGGGGGATCGAGAGCAGTACTTC
>.|TRBJ1-1|TRBV12-3/TRBV12-4|.|15
CASSYQAGVKTEAFF
TGTGCCAGCAGTTACCAGGCAGGGGTCAAGACTGAAGCTTTCTTT
>.|TRBJ2-7|TRBV20-1|few|11
CSASEGSEQYF
TGCAGTGCTAGTGAGGGAAGCGAGCAGTACTTC
>.|TRBJ1-1|TRBV27|.|15
CASSLLTGPNTEAFF
TGTGCCAGCAGCTTACTCACAGGGCCGAACACTGAAGCTTTCTTT
>TRBD1|TRBJ1-2|TRBV6-5|medium-sized|12
CASRPQGGTYTF
TGTGCCAGCAGGCCTCAGGGGGGTACCTACACCTTC
>TRBD2|TRBJ2-3|TRBV15|medium-sized|16
CATSRGSSGSTDTQYF
TGTGCCACCAGCAGAGGGAGTAGCGGGAGCACAGATACGCAGTATTTT
>.|TRBJ1-2|TRBV5-5|.|13
CASSLRWRESYTF
TGTGCCAGCAGCTTAAGATGGCGGGAGAGCTACACCTTC
>.|TRBJ1-5|TRBV19|many|13
CASSTGRGQPQHF
TGTGCCAGTAGTACAGGGCGAGGTCAGCCCCAGCATTTT
>.|TRBJ1-2|TRBV7-9|.|12
CAGMGNDYGYTF
TGTGCCGGTATGGGCAACGACTATGGCTACACCTTC
>.|TRBJ2-3|TRBV6-5|medium-sized|10
CASVEVTQYF
TGTGCCAGTGTTGAGGTGACGCAGTATTTT
>TRBD1|TRBJ2-3|TRBV18|.|17
CASSPLQGARGTDTQYF
TGTGCCAGCTCACCACTGCAGGGGGCCCGGGGCACAGATACGCAGTATTTT
>TRBD2|TRBJ2-7|TRBV6-2/TRBV6-3|few|13
CATAFGGSYEQYF
TGTGCCACCGCCTTCGGGGGGTCCTACGAGCAGTACTTC
>.|TRBJ2-5|TRBV6-2/TRBV6-3|few|17
CASSPPAYRTLQETQYF
TGTGCCAGCAGCCCCCCGGCGTACCGTACCCTTCAAGAGACCCAGTACTTC
>.|TRBJ1-5|TRBV30|.|13
CAWAGSQNKPQHF
TGTGCCTGGGCCGGGAGCCAGAATAAGCCCCAGCATTTT
>TRBD2|TRBJ2-1|TRBV20-1|few|12
CSAPVGGQGQFF
TGCAGTGCTCCTGTGGGAGGGCAAGGGCAGTTCTTC
>.|TRBJ2-7|TRBV13|few|13
CASSPGLSYEQYF
TGTGCCAGCAGCCCCGGGCTTTCCTACGAGCAGTACTTC
>.|TRBJ1-5|TRBV6-2/TRBV6-3|few|13
CASRGSSNQPQHF
TGTGCCAGCAGGGGAAGCTCCAATCAGCCCCAGCATTTT
>.|TRBJ2-1|TRBV7-3|.|13
CASSRDAYNEQFF
TGTGCCAGCAGCCGGGATGCCTACAATGAGCAGTTCTTC
>.|TRBJ2-3|TRBV29-1|.|14
CSAEGGGGTDTQYF
TGCAGCGCCGAGGGTGGAGGGGGCACAGATACGCAGTATTTT
>.|TRBJ1-2|TRBV30|many|13
CAWTTSAVHGYTF
TGTGCCTGGACCACATCCGCGGTGCATGGCTACACCTTC
>TRBD1|TRBJ2-7|TRBV19|medium-sized|14
CASSLGQGPYEQYF
TGTGCCAGTAGTCTTGGACAGGGACCGTACGAGCAGTACTTC
>TRBD1|TRBJ1-5|TRBV24-1|few|15
CATAETGDWDQPQHF
TGTGCCACCGCCGAGACAGGGGATTGGGATCAGCCCCAGCATTTT
>.|TRBJ2-1|TRBV19|medium-sized|15
CASSLDISSYNEQFF
TGTGCCAGTAGTCTGGACATTAGCTCCTACAATGAGCAGTTCTTC
>.|TRBJ1-5|TRBV12-3/TRBV12-4|.|12
CASSIQGQPQHF
TGTGCCAGCAGTATACAGGGTCAGCCCCAGCATTTT
>.|TRBJ2-5|TRBV10-3|many|13
CAIRQAVQETQYF
TGTGCCATCAGGCAAGCGGTCCAAGAGACCCAGTACTTC
>TRBD1|TRBJ2-3|TRBV29-1|medium-sized|15
CSVWGQGKFTDTQYF
TGCAGCGTTTGGGGACAGGGTAAATTCACAGATACGCAGTATTTT
>TRBD1|TRBJ2-7|TRBV5-1|few|14
CASSGGTGVREQYF
TGCGCCAGCAGCGGAGGGACAGGGGTCCGCGAGCAGTACTTC
>.|TRBJ1-2|TRBV5-5|.|13
CASTGAHNYGYTF
TGTGCCAGCACGGGGGCTCATAACTATGGCTACACCTTC
>.|TRBJ1-2|TRBV18|.|14
CASSPSGAGAGYTF
TGTGCCAGCTCACCAAGTGGGGCAGGTGCTGGCTACACCTTC
>.|TRBJ2-7|TRBV6-5|.|14
CASSYVPKTYEQYF
TGTGCCAGCAGTTACGTTCCAAAGACCTACGAGCAGTACTTC
>.|TRBJ2-5|TRBV12-3/TRBV12-4|.|16
CASSQLGGRGQETQYF
TGTGCCAGCAGCCAGTTGGGGGGAAGGGGCCAAGAGACCCAGTACTTC
>.|TRBJ2-1|TRBV4-3|.|15
CASSPRAISYNEQFF
TGCGCCAGCAGCCCGCGCGCTATCTCCTACAATGAGCAGTTCTTC
>.|TRBJ2-7|TRBV29-1|medium-sized|13
CSVEGGNSYEQYF
TGCAGCGTTGAGGGCGGGAACTCCTACGAGCAGTACTTC
>.|TRBJ2-7|TRBV6-5|.|15
CASSDPRTENYEQYF
TGTGCCAGCAGTGACCCTAGGACAGAAAACTACGAGCAGTACTTC